The subject of this entry is one T cell receptor (beta chain). The sample comes from a study of blood T cell repertoires in COVID-19. In the study overall: The samples span acute and convalescent COVID-19 from the United States, Italy and Spain. T cells, B-cell-depleted T cells, or PBMCs supplied cDNA or gDNA.

The germline V and J ends were trimmed by 6 bases and 0 bases, with 17 bases remaining between them. The CDR3 sequence is 16 residues long. Germline CDR1 ENHRY, CDR2 SYGVKD. In the source study's methods: Amplifying reference gene primers gave estimates of nucleated cell counts. The table came from immunoSEQ multiplex PCR; TCRdb's copy has only in-frame clones and leaves some out. The V and J calls and clone size are taken from that table; D and trimming were inferred from the DNA. The sample shows about 100,000 clones, about four fifths of them seen only once. The clonotype comes from an elderly man with COVID-19, enrolled during active disease. V gene TRBV10-3 combines with J gene TRBJ1-1, with D possibly being TRBD1 (5 bases). The sequenced material came from peripheral blood. CDR3 DNA sequence: TGTGCCATCAGCCCGGCCCCAGGGAATATGAACACTGAAGCTTTCTTT. Translated, it gives CAISPAPGNMNTEAFF.